This T cell receptor (beta chain) was captured by sequencing in a study of OX40 agonist ivuxolimab in advanced cancers. About the study: Patients were dosed with the agonistic anti-OX40 (CD134) antibody ivuxolimab. Patients were roughly 83% male with ages roughly 20 to 80, mean about 65. Three patients, one with hepatocellular carcinoma and two with cutaneous melanoma, responded partially. Findings of the study overall: Some nonresponders additionally presented with little normalized T-cell clonal expansion.

Losses at the gene ends were 3 bases for V and 8 bases for J; bases not matched to a gene: 8. Germline values: CDR1 SGHTA, CDR2 FQGNSA. There are 14 residues in the CDR3. Concerning this clone itself: No antigen is known for it.

The assay was immunoSEQ multiplex PCR, and TCRdb's table has in-frame clones only and misses some. The sample lists some 60,000 clones; 70% to 90% were seen once. The source of this sequence is an adult with an advanced solid tumor such as melanoma, head and neck, liver or kidney cancer. The rearrangement uses TRBV7-2 and TRBJ1-2; 8 nucleotides match TRBD1. The starting material was CD4+ or CD8+ T cells sorted from blood, obtained in a trial of the OX40 agonist ivuxolimab. CDR3 protein: CASSLTGQVNGYTF. CDR3 bases: TGTGCCAGCAGCTTGACGGGACAGGTCAACGGCTACACCTTC.